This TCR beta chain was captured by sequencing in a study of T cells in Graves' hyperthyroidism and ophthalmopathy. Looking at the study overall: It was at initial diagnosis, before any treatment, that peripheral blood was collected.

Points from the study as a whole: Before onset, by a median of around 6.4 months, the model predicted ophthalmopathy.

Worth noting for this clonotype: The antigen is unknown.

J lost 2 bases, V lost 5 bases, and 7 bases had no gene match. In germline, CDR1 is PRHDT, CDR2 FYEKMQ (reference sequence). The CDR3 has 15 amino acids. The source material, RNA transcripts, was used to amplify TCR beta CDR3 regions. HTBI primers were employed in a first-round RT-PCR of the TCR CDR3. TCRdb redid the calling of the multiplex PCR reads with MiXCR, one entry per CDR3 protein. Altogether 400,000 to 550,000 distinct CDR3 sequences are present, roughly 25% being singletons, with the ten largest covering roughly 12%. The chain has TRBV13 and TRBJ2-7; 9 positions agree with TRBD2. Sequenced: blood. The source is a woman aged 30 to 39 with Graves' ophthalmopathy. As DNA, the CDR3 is TGTGCCAGCAGCACTAGTAGCGGGAGCCCCTACGAGCAGTACTTC. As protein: CASSTSSGSPYEQYF. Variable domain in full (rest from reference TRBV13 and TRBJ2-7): AAGVIQSPRHLIKEKRETATLKCYPIPRHDTVYWYQQGPGQDPQFLISFYEKMQSDKGSIPDRFSAQQFSDYHSELNMSSLELGDSALYFCASSTSSGSPYEQYFGPGTRLTVT.